Each of the 26 T cell receptor beta chains below was sequenced from the same sample in a study of cytomegalovirus exposure and HLA in healthy donors. TCRdb's copy holds only in-frame clones and misses some; the assay was immunoSEQ multiplex PCR. The data show roughly 300,000 clones, with approximately 86% seen just once and 1.2% held by the top ten. Input material: PBMCs. These receptors came from a woman younger than 45 in good health and CMV-seropositive.

V usage is TRBV6-1 and J usage is TRBJ1-2; 8 nucleotides line up with TRBD1. This CDR3 has 15 residues. Germline CDR1 MNHNS, CDR2 SASEGT. Trimming cost V 3 bases and J 1 base; bases outside gene matches: 4. The CDR3 DNA sequence: TGTGCCAGCAGTGACGGACAGGGTTTTAACTATGGCTACACCTTC. Translating it yields CASSDGQGFNYGYTF.

The gene calls are TRBV2 and TRBJ2-7, with 8 nucleotides matching TRBD2. CDR1 is SNHLY, CDR2 FYNNEI, per germline. V was clipped by 5 bases and J by 4 bases; unmatched bases: 7. The CDR3 totals 14 residues. The CDR3 reads CASSLWGGGYEQYF. The CDR3 DNA reads TGTGCCAGCAGTCTATGGGGCGGGGGGTACGAGCAGTACTTC.

The J gene is TRBJ2-3, the V gene TRBV5-1; weak D call: TRBD2 (5 bases). This CDR3 comprises 17 residues. CDR1 and CDR2 from the germline V gene are SGHRS and YFSETQ. V lost 4 bases, J lost 0 bases, and 18 bases lay in between. Here the CDR3 DNA reads TGCGCCAGCAGCGCCTACACGGGGATAGCTAGCACAGATACGCAGTATTTT. This encodes CASSAYTGIASTDTQYF.

This chain uses TRBV19 with TRBJ1-4, with D tentatively TRBD1 (6 bases). This CDR3 spans 16 amino acids. V dropped 0 bases and J dropped 6 bases, with 14 bases sitting between them. The germline V gene has CDR1 LNHDA and CDR2 SQIVND (reference sequence). CDR3 sequence reads: CASSIDLAGADEKLFF. Here the CDR3 DNA reads TGTGCCAGTAGTATAGATCTTGCGGGGGCGGATGAAAAACTGTTTTTT. The full variable domain, completed using reference TRBV19 and TRBJ1-4, is DGGITQSPKYLFRKEGQNVTLSCEQNLNHDAMYWYRQDPGQGLRLIYYSQIVNDFQKGDIAEGYSVSREKKESFPLTVTSAQKNPTAFYLCASSIDLAGADEKLFFGSGTQLSVL.

The gene calls are TRBV25-1 and TRBJ1-6, with TRBD1 as a possible D gene (5 bases). The length of the CDR3 is 14 residues. Germline V lookup: CDR1 MGHDK, CDR2 SYGVNS. V lost 3 bases and J lost 10, with 13 bases in between. The chain's CDR3 is CASSERPGWSPLHF. CDR3 coding DNA: TGTGCCAGCAGTGAGAGGCCAGGGTGGTCACCCCTCCACTTT.

This chain uses TRBV6-1 with TRBJ1-1; 10 nucleotides agree with TRBD1. The CDR3 has 13 amino acids. In germline, CDR1 is MNHNS, CDR2 SASEGT. Trimming cost V 4 bases and J 11 bases; bases outside gene matches: 7. The CDR3 reads CASSAERTGGAFF. The CDR3 DNA reads as TGTGCCAGCAGTGCCGAAAGGACAGGGGGGGCTTTCTTT.

V and J are TRBV6-4 and TRBJ2-3; D gene ambiguous. V was pared by 2 bases and J by 1 base, with 10 bases between. CDR3 length: 15 amino acids. Germline-derived CDR1 and CDR2 are MRHNA and SNTAGT. The chain's CDR3 is CASSDGWTGTDTQYF. The CDR3 DNA is TGTGCCAGCAGTGACGGGTGGACGGGCACAGATACGCAGTATTTT.

The rearrangement uses TRBV11-2 and TRBJ1-2; D remains unclear. The V end lost 2 bases, the J end lost 5 bases, and 12 bases lay between the germline ends. CDR1 and CDR2 (germline): SGHAT, FQNNGV. The CDR3 runs to 14 residues. For the CDR3, the DNA is TGTGCCAGCAGCTTACCTGGGCCGACTTATGGCTACACCTTC. It translates to CASSLPGPTYGYTF.

V usage is TRBV6-5 and J usage is TRBJ1-2; D call uncertain. CDR1 is MNHEY and CDR2 is SVGAGI in the germline V gene. The CDR3 length is 11 residues. The V gene lost 8 bases and the J gene lost 4 bases, with 8 bases spanning the gap. The CDR3 here is CASYTIYGYTF. The CDR3 bases are TGTGCCAGCTACACGATCTATGGCTACACCTTC.

The V and J genes are TRBV28 and TRBJ2-7; perhaps TRBD2 as D (6 bases). V was trimmed by 2 bases and J by 5 bases, leaving 10 bases between them. CDR1 and CDR2 (germline): MDHEN, SYDVKM. The CDR3 covers 13 residues. CDR3 nucleotides: TGTGCCAGCAGTTTAACTAGCCGCCACGAGCAGTACTTC. It specifies CASSLTSRHEQYF.

This chain connects TRBV2 to TRBJ2-5, with 9 bases that match TRBD2. The CDR3 has 13 residues. Germline trimming cut 4 bases from V and 7 bases from J; bases unmatched to any gene: 4. Germline-derived CDR1 and CDR2 are SNHLY and FYNNEI. The CDR3 protein is CASSGAGGVTQYF. The CDR3 bases are TGTGCCAGCAGTGGGGCGGGAGGGGTGACCCAGTACTTC.

In this sample, this clone turned up once. The chain links TRBV6-4 to TRBJ1-6; 7 bases line up with TRBD1. V lost 4 bases and J lost 4; bases outside the gene matches: 1. The CDR3 totals 14 residues. CDR1 is MRHNA and CDR2 is SNTAGT in the germline V gene. CDR3 nucleotides: TGTGCCAGCAGTGTGGGACAGTATAATTCACCCCTCCACTTT. It translates to CASSVGQYNSPLHF.

The rearrangement joins TRBV6-5 to TRBJ1-2; 9 positions match TRBD1. J was trimmed by 7 bases and V by 2 bases; bases with no gene match: 8. CDR1 MNHEY and CDR2 SVGAGI come from the germline V gene. There are 15 residues in the CDR3. The CDR3 protein is CASSYTKTGGGGYTF. In DNA, the CDR3 is TGTGCCAGCAGTTACACTAAGACAGGGGGTGGTGGCTACACCTTC.

This chain links TRBV6-1 with TRBJ2-7; 8 bases agree with TRBD2. The length of the CDR3 is 17 residues. The J segment lost 2 bases and the V segment lost 3 bases, leaving 12 bases of the junction unmatched. Germline V gene lookup returns CDR1 MNHNS and CDR2 SASEGT. As DNA, the CDR3 is TGTGCCAGCAGTGACAACCCCGGGACCGGGAGGGCCTACGAGCAGTACTTC. Protein: CASSDNPGTGRAYEQYF.

V and J are TRBV7-8 and TRBJ2-2; D call uncertain. Deletions cut 5 bases from V and 6 bases from J, with 10 bases between. Per the germline V gene, CDR1 is SGHVS and CDR2 is FQNEAQ. CDR3 length: 13 amino acids. CDR3 DNA sequence: TGTGCCAGCAGCCCATATACGGCCGGGGAGCTGTTTTTT. Amino acid sequence: CASSPYTAGELFF. Based on the CDR3 plus reference TRBV7-8 and TRBJ2-2, the full variable domain is GAGVSQSPRYKVAKRGQDVALRCDPISGHVSLFWYQQALGQGPEFLTYFQNEAQLDKSGLPSDRFFAERPEGSVSTLKIQRTQQEDSAVYLCASSPYTAGELFFGEGSRLTVL.

This chain links TRBV7-9 with TRBJ2-7; D perhaps matches TRBD1 (6 bases). V lost 4 bases to trimming and J lost 7 bases, with 11 bases between them. This CDR3 spans 12 amino acids. Germline V lookup: CDR1 SEHNR, CDR2 FQNEAQ (reference sequence). As DNA, the CDR3 is TGTGCCAGCAGCTACAACAGGGAGGAGCAGTACTTC. As protein: CASSYNREEQYF.

V is TRBV7-3 and J is TRBJ2-3; TRBD2 agrees at 9 bases. Germline CDR1 is SGHTA and CDR2 is FQGTGA. The length of the CDR3 is 16 residues. Germline trimming cut 3 bases from V and 6 bases from J; bases unmatched to any gene: 10. CDR3 loop: CASSLGLREGPDTQYF. CDR3 nucleotide sequence: TGTGCCAGCAGCTTGGGGTTGCGGGAGGGCCCGGATACGCAGTATTTT.

This chain connects TRBV18 to TRBJ2-5; the match to TRBD1 covers 7 bases. This CDR3 contains 13 residues. J was trimmed by 5 bases and V by 1 base; bases with no gene match: 1. Per germline, CDR1 KGHSH and CDR2 LQKENI. CDR3 sequence: CASSPLDRETQYF. CDR3 nucleotides: TGTGCCAGCTCACCACTGGACAGGGAGACCCAGTACTTC. The whole variable domain, filled in from reference TRBV18 and TRBJ2-5, reads NAGVMQNPRHLVRRRGQEARLRCSPMKGHSHVYWYRQLPEEGLKFMVYLQKENIIDESGMPKERFSAEFPKEGPSILRIQQVVRGDSAAYFCASSPLDRETQYFGPGTRLLVL.

The V and J genes are TRBV10-3 and TRBJ2-7; D unclear. This CDR3 is built from 15 residues. Trimming took off 5 bases at V and 0 bases at J, with 14 bases between the two ends. CDR1 ENHRY and CDR2 SYGVKD come from the germline V gene. CDR3 nucleotides: TGTGCCATCAGTAATCAGGTAGAACTCTCCTACGAGCAGTACTTC. It codes for CAISNQVELSYEQYF.

V usage is TRBV6-5 and J usage is TRBJ1-1; tentatively, D is TRBD1 (5 bases). This CDR3 region has 13 residues. The germline gives CDR1 MNHEY, CDR2 SVGAGI. V lost 2 bases and J 4 bases, leaving 8 bases between the germline ends. As DNA, the CDR3 is TGTGCCAGCAGTTACGGGGCAACCACTGAAGCTTTCTTT. Amino acids: CASSYGATTEAFF.

This chain connects TRBV15 to TRBJ2-5; no definite D call. The CDR3 has 16 amino acids. With 1 base removed from V and 0 bases from J, the gap between germline ends came to 12 bases. The germline V gene has CDR1 LNHNV and CDR2 YYDKDF (reference sequence). Here the CDR3 DNA reads TGTGCCACCAGCAGAGCTAATCTGGGGTACCAAGAGACCCAGTACTTC. This codes for CATSRANLGYQETQYF. The full variable domain, with the rest looked up from reference TRBV15 and TRBJ2-5, is DAMVIQNPRYQVTQFGKPVTLSCSQTLNHNVMYWYQQKSSQAPKLLFHYYDKDFNNEADTPDNFQSRRPNTSFCFLDIRSPGLGDTAMYLCATSRANLGYQETQYFGPGTRLLVL.

The table lists this clone with a count of one. The chain joins TRBV4-3 to TRBJ1-2, with no clear D. The V and J ends lost 6 bases and 0 bases respectively, with 14 bases between them. CDR1 LGHNA and CDR2 YSLEER come from the germline V gene. CDR3 length: 15 amino acids. This chain's CDR3 is CASSHSGSSNYGYTF. CDR3 coding DNA: TGCGCCAGCAGTCACTCGGGATCTTCTAACTATGGCTACACCTTC.

V gene TRBV19 combines with J gene TRBJ1-2; D gene uncertain. Looked up from germline, CDR1 is LNHDA and CDR2 is SQIVND (reference sequence). CDR3 length: 12 residues. V was trimmed by 4 bases and J by 3 bases, leaving 6 bases between them. The CDR3 DNA follows: TGTGCCAGTAGTAGTGGGTACTATGGCTACACCTTC. This gives the protein CASSSGYYGYTF.

The chain couples TRBV5-1 to TRBJ1-2; 9 bases line up with TRBD1. CDR1 SGHRS and CDR2 YFSETQ come from the germline V gene. The CDR3 spans 18 residues. V shed 4 bases, J shed 6 bases, and the junction held 19 bases outside the gene matches. CDR3 coding DNA: TGCGCCAGCAGCGAAGGATCCGGGACAGGGCTCTTCGTGGATGGCTACACCTTC. It encodes CASSEGSGTGLFVDGYTF.

The V and J genes are TRBV11-3 and TRBJ2-7, with 8 positions matching TRBD2. The germline CDR1 and CDR2 sequences are SGHNT and YENEEA. The CDR3 covers 14 residues. V shed 8 bases, J shed 2 bases, and the junction held 8 bases outside the gene matches. The CDR3 loop is CASAVSGGPYEQYF. CDR3 bases: TGTGCCAGCGCGGTCAGCGGGGGACCCTACGAGCAGTACTTC.

The chain combines TRBV27 with TRBJ2-1, with 9 bases aligning to TRBD2. CDR1 is MNHEY, CDR2 SMNVEV, per germline (reference sequence). The CDR3 has 16 amino acids. V trimming: 1 base; J trimming: 3 bases; junction bases outside the gene matches: 4. CDR3 amino acids: CASSLLGTSFYNEQFF. In DNA, the CDR3 is TGTGCCAGCAGTTTATTAGGGACTAGCTTCTACAATGAGCAGTTCTTC.